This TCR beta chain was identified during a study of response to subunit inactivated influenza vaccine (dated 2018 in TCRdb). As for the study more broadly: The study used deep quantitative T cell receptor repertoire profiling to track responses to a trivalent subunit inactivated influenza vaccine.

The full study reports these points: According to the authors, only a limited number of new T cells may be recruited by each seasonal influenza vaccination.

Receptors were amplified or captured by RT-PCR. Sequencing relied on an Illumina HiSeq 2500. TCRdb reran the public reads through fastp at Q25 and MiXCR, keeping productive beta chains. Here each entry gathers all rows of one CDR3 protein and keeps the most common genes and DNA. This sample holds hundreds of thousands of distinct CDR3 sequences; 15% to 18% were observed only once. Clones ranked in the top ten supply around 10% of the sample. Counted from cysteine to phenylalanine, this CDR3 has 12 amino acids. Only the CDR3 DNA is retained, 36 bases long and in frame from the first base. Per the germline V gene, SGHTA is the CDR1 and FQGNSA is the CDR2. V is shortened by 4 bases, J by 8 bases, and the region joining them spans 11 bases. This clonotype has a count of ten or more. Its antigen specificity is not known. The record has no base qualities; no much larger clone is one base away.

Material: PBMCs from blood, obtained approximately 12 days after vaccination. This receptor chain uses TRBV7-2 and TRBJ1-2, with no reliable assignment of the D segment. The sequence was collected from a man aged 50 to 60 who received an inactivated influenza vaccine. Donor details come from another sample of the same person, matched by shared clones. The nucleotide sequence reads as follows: TGTGCCAGCAGCTCCTTATTGGGGGGCTACACCTTC. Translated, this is CASSSLLGGYTF.